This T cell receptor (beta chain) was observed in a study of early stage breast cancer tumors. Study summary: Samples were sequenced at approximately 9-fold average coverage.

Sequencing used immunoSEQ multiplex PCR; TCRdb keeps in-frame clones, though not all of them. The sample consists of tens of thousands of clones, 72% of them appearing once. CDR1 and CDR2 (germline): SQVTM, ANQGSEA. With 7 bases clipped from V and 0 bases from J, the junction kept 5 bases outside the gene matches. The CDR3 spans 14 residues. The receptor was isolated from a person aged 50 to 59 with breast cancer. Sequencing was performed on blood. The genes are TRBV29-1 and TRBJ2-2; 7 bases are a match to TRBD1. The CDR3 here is CSAHRGPNTGELFF. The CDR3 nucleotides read TGCAGCGCCCACAGGGGCCCGAACACCGGGGAGCTGTTTTTT.